Shown below are 10 T cell receptor beta chains from a single sample sequenced in a study of technical replicates of blood from a few donors. Clones were read by immunoSEQ multiplex PCR, and TCRdb kept only the in-frame ones, dropping some. The table lists 65,000 to 95,000 clones, approximately 96% of them singletons. The material sequenced was T cells isolated from PBMCs. The origin of the receptors is a human donor in good health.

The chain recombines TRBV11-1 with TRBJ2-7; no firm D call. V gave up 0 bases and J gave up 2 bases, with 8 bases separating them. The germline V gene encodes CDR1 SGHAT and CDR2 FQDESV (reference sequence). The CDR3 length is 14 residues. In DNA, the CDR3 is TGTGCCAGCAGCTTAGCCGCAGTAACCTACGAGCAGTACTTC. This encodes CASSLAAVTYEQYF.

V and J are TRBV7-2 and TRBJ1-4, with no clear D. This CDR3 has 13 residues. Trimming stripped 1 base from V and 8 bases from J, with 8 bases between. From germline, CDR1 is SGHTA and CDR2 FQGNSA. The CDR3 DNA sequence: TGTGCCAGCAGCTTAGGGGGAGAGGAAAAACTGTTTTTT. Residues: CASSLGGEEKLFF.

This clone appeared once. J is TRBJ2-7 and V is TRBV5-4; 10 bases are shared with TRBD2. The V gene's germline CDR1 is SGHNT and CDR2 YYREEE (reference sequence). The CDR3 contains 14 residues. V was pared by 4 bases and J by 6 bases, with 7 bases of the junction left unmatched. CDR3 nucleotide sequence: TGTGCCAGCAGCCCTAGCGGGAGCTATTCCGAGCAGTACTTC. It translates to CASSPSGSYSEQYF.

This chain uses TRBV28 with TRBJ2-1; 11 positions agree with TRBD2. J gave up 7 bases and V 5 bases, and 10 bases lay outside the gene matches. CDR1 and CDR2 from the germline V gene are MDHEN and SYDVKM. The CDR3 has 16 residues. The CDR3 loop reads CASSQLAGGLVNEQFF. In DNA, the CDR3 is TGTGCCAGCAGTCAGTTAGCGGGAGGGCTTGTGAATGAGCAGTTCTTC.

The gene calls are TRBV13 and TRBJ2-2, with TRBD2 identical over 10 bases. The CDR3 is made up of 16 amino acids. Unmatched junction bases numbered 7, after V lost 5 bases and J lost 4 bases. In germline, CDR1 is PRHDT, CDR2 FYEKMQ (reference sequence). The CDR3 DNA is TGTGCCAGCAGCCCCCGACTAGCGGGCTTCACCGGGGAGCTGTTTTTT. As protein: CASSPRLAGFTGELFF.

V is TRBV10-3 and J is TRBJ2-7; the D gene is possibly TRBD1 (7 bases). Germline V lookup: CDR1 ENHRY, CDR2 SYGVKD. Deletions cut 8 bases from V and 8 bases from J, with 13 bases between. The CDR3 covers 11 residues. The CDR3 coding sequence is TGTGCCATCGAGACAGGGAGGCAGCAGTACTTC. Protein product: CAIETGRQQYF.

This chain links TRBV28 with TRBJ2-7; D is perhaps TRBD2 (6 bases). The V gene lost 2 bases and the J gene lost 2 bases, with 16 bases spanning the gap. From germline, CDR1 is MDHEN and CDR2 SYDVKM. This CDR3 region has 16 residues. The CDR3 DNA reads as TGTGCCAGCAGTTTAAGTTTCGGCGGGGCAACCTACGAGCAGTACTTC. Amino acids: CASSLSFGGATYEQYF. The entire variable domain, with the rest obtained from reference TRBV28 and TRBJ2-7, is as follows: DVKVTQSSRYLVKRTGEKVFLECVQDMDHENMFWYRQDPGLGLRLIYFSYDVKMKEKGDIPEGYSVSREKKERFSLILESASTNQTSMYLCASSLSFGGATYEQYFGPGTRLTVT.

The chain couples TRBV9 to TRBJ2-7; D uncertain. Germline V lookup: CDR1 SGDLS, CDR2 YYNGEE. There are 15 residues in the CDR3. Trimming took off 0 bases at V and 0 bases at J, with 10 bases between the two ends. Here the CDR3 reads CASSVAPTVSYEQYF. The CDR3 bases are TGTGCCAGCAGCGTAGCCCCCACAGTCTCCTACGAGCAGTACTTC.

This rearrangement joins TRBV7-8 to TRBJ1-2; D may be TRBD1 (6 bases). Per germline, CDR1 SGHVS and CDR2 FQNEAQ. V was pared by 5 bases and J by 9 bases, with 13 bases between. The length of the CDR3 is 12 residues. CDR3: CASSPGQKSYTF. CDR3 nucleotides: TGTGCCAGCAGCCCCGGACAGAAAAGCTACACCTTC.

The chain employs TRBV29-1 and TRBJ2-1; 7 bases align to TRBD2. The CDR3 runs to 20 residues. Trimming cost V 2 bases and J 2 bases; bases outside gene matches: 21. The germline V gene encodes CDR1 SQVTM and CDR2 ANQGSEA. This chain's CDR3 is CSVESWGSSGSIPPYNEQFF. The CDR3 nucleotides are TGCAGCGTTGAAAGTTGGGGTTCTAGCGGCTCTATTCCCCCCTACAATGAGCAGTTCTTC.